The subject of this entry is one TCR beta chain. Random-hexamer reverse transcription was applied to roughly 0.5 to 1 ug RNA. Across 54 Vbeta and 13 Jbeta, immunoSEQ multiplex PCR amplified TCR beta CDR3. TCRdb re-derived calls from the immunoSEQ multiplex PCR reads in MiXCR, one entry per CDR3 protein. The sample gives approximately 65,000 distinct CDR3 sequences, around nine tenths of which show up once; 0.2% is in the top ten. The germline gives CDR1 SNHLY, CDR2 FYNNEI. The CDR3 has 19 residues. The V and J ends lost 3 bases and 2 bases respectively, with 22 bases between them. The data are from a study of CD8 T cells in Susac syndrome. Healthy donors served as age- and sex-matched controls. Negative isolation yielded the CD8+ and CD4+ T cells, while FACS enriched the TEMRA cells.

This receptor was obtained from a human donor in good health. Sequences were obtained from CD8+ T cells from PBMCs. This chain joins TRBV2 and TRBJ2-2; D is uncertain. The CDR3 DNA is TGTGCCAGCAGTGATAGGCAGGCCCCGACCACCCGTAACACCGGGGAGCTGTTTTTT. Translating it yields CASSDRQAPTTRNTGELFF.